This is a list of T cell receptor beta chains from one sample in a study of T cells after yellow fever vaccination. TCRdb called the 5' RACE reads again in MiXCR, with one record for every CDR3 protein. The sample carries 29,000 or so distinct CDR3 sequences, about 5% recorded once. The specimen was CD8+ T cells sorted from PBMCs, collected 10 days after the yellow fever booster vaccination. The receptors come from a man aged 30-40 years who received the YFV17D yellow fever vaccine. Each CDR3 is given with its conserved first and last residue. Fields, in order: CDR3 length, V gene, clone size, D gene, J gene, CDR3 DNA, CDR3 protein. The D gene is left open where the match is weak. Only some rows state a clone size, as once, few, many or a class for expanded clones.

>13|TRBV29-1|many|TRBD2|TRBJ2-1
TGCAGCGTTGGTAGCGGGAGGGCCGTTGAGCAGTTCTTC
CSVGSGRAVEQFF
>12|TRBV5-6|many|.|TRBJ1-2
TGTGCCAGCGGGGTTGGATTACGGGGCTACACCTTC
CASGVGLRGYTF
>18|TRBV6-5|many|TRBD1|TRBJ1-4
TGTGCCAGCAGTTACTCGGGGGGACAGGGCTTAACTAATGAAAAACTGTTTTTT
CASSYSGGQGLTNEKLFF
>13|TRBV9|many|.|TRBJ2-7
TGTGCCAGCAGCGCCTTTCTTAATGGCGAGCAGTACTTC
CASSAFLNGEQYF
>12|TRBV7-9|many|.|TRBJ1-1
TGTGCCAGCAGCTTTAAGAACACTGAAGCTTTCTTT
CASSFKNTEAFF
>16|TRBV5-1|many|TRBD2|TRBJ2-4
TGCGCCAGCAGCTTGACCTTTTTACGGGAGGGCAACATTCAGTACTTC
CASSLTFLREGNIQYF
>15|TRBV7-8|many|.|TRBJ2-5
TGTGCCAGCAGCCCCCCCCCCGCGAAACAAGAGACCCAGTACTTC
CASSPPPAKQETQYF
>13|TRBV4-3|many|.|TRBJ2-5
TGCGCCAGCAGCCAAACGTTCCAAGAGACCCAGTACTTC
CASSQTFQETQYF
>13|TRBV30|many|TRBD2|TRBJ2-7
TGTGCCCGGGAGGGGCGGCCTAAGGGTGAGCAGTACTTC
CAREGRPKGEQYF
>9|TRBV20-1|many|.|TRBJ2-7
TGCAGTGCTAGCCACGAGCAGTACTTC
CSASHEQYF
>14|TRBV7-9|many|TRBD2|TRBJ2-1
TGTGCCAGCAGCCTAGGAGCGGGAGTGAATGAGCAGTTCTTC
CASSLGAGVNEQFF
>13|TRBV29-1|many|.|TRBJ2-1
TGCAGCGTTGATCCCGAAACCACACTTGAGCAGTTCTTC
CSVDPETTLEQFF
>15|TRBV6-2/TRBV6-3|few|TRBD2|TRBJ2-3
TGTGCCACTGCTAGCGAGGGGAGGGCCACAGATACGCAGTATTTT
CATASEGRATDTQYF
>16|TRBV4-3|many|.|TRBJ2-5
TGCGCCAGCAGCCAAGATTGGAGAGAGTTGCCAGAGACCCAGTACTTC
CASSQDWRELPETQYF
>15|TRBV11-2|.|TRBD2|TRBJ2-3
TGTGCCAGCAGCCCCGCGGGAGGGCCCACAGATACGCAGTATTTT
CASSPAGGPTDTQYF
>14|TRBV27|many|TRBD1|TRBJ2-7
TGTGCCAGCAGTCCCGGGACAGGGGGCCACGAGCAGTACTTC
CASSPGTGGHEQYF
>12|TRBV10-3|few|.|TRBJ2-3
TGTGCCATCAGTAGGGAGGCGGATACGCAGTATTTT
CAISREADTQYF
>15|TRBV20-1|many|.|TRBJ2-7
TGCAGTGCTAGGTTTGCGTCGGACGAAACCTACGAGCAGTACTTC
CSARFASDETYEQYF
>12|TRBV12-3/TRBV12-4|many|.|TRBJ2-7
TGTGCCAGCAGTTTAGGGTTCTACGAGCAGTACTTC
CASSLGFYEQYF
>15|TRBV3-1|many|.|TRBJ2-7
TGTGCCAGCAGCCAAGGTTCAGGGGCCCCCTACGAGCAGTACTTC
CASSQGSGAPYEQYF
>20|TRBV15|many|TRBD2|TRBJ2-1
TGTGCCACCAGCAGAGATCAGGAGCTAGCGGGAGTAAGCTCCTACAATGAGCAGTTCTTC
CATSRDQELAGVSSYNEQFF
>17|TRBV7-9|many|.|TRBJ2-1
TGTGCCAGCAGCTCGACGGACCGTCAAGTAACCTACAATGAGCAGTTCTTC
CASSSTDRQVTYNEQFF
>14|TRBV27|many|.|TRBJ2-7
TGTGCCAGCAGTTTACTGGGTCTGGAGCGCGAGCAGTACTTC
CASSLLGLEREQYF
>16|TRBV9|many|TRBD2|TRBJ2-2
TGTGCCAGCAGCGCCCCGGGGGGTTGGGACACCGGGGAGCTGTTTTTT
CASSAPGGWDTGELFF
>14|TRBV20-1|many|TRBD1|TRBJ1-5
TGCAGTGCAGCACCGGGACAGGGAGTTCAGCCCCAGCATTTT
CSAAPGQGVQPQHF
>12|TRBV7-2|many|.|TRBJ2-1
TGTGCCAGCAGCTTCGCTAGAGATGAGCAGTTCTTC
CASSFARDEQFF
>11|TRBV7-9|many|.|TRBJ2-1
TGTGCCAGCAGCTTAGCTCGTGAGCAGTTCTTC
CASSLAREQFF
>18|TRBV15|many|.|TRBJ2-2
TGTGCCACCAGCTACGAAGGAGGGTGGACCTCGAACACCGGGGAGCTGTTTTTT
CATSYEGGWTSNTGELFF